This T cell receptor beta chain was sequenced in a study of blood T cell repertoires in COVID-19. Study as a whole: Spain, Italy and the United States supplied samples that represented acute and convalescent COVID-19. The cDNA or gDNA used as material had been derived from T cells, B-cell-depleted T cells, or PBMCs.

The germline V gene encodes CDR1 LGHNA and CDR2 YNFKEQ. Trimming cost V 2 bases and J 5 bases; bases outside gene matches: 5. The CDR3 has 14 amino acids. Study processing details: The authors estimated nucleated cell counts from reference gene primer amplification. Profiling relied on immunoSEQ multiplex PCR, and the TCRdb table lists in-frame clones only, not all of them. D and trimming were read from the DNA, whereas the V and J calls and clone size are those reported in that table. The sample yields tens of thousands of clones, 72% seen once. This clone was detected a few times. This sequence joins TRBV4-2 and TRBJ2-5; TRBD1 agrees at 7 bases. Input material: peripheral blood. The sequence was obtained from a woman aged 55-75 years in a cohort sampled during active or convalescent COVID-19. The CDR3 reads CASSQTGEYETQYF. In DNA form, the CDR3 reads TGTGCCAGCAGCCAAACAGGGGAGTACGAGACCCAGTACTTC.